Listed below are T cell receptor beta chains from one sample, sequenced in a study of cytomegalovirus exposure and HLA in healthy donors. Measured with immunoSEQ multiplex PCR; TCRdb has only the in-frame clones, and not every one. Altogether around 140,000 clones are present, around nine tenths being singletons, with the ten largest covering 8.5% to 9.5%. The sample was PBMCs. Source of these receptors: a man aged 18 to 29 in good health and CMV-seropositive. The conserved cysteine and the conserved F or W are not part of the CDR3 here.

TRBV4-2	TRBJ1-2	ASSHTPSAGGYT
TRBV14	TRBJ2-7	ASSQAVFSEQY
TRBV11-2	TRBJ2-3	ASSSSGGATDTQY
TRBV6-1	TRBJ2-3	ASSEYVGGPQITDTQY
TRBV29-1	TRBJ1-2	SARGQGAKGYT
TRBV9	TRBJ2-7	ASSVFLGGEQY
TRBV5-8	TRBJ2-1	ASTSSGTIPYNEQF
TRBV25-1	TRBJ2-2	ASSEAGGPPPGELF
TRBV4-1	TRBJ1-4	ASEDIKGGKLF
TRBV6-5	TRBJ2-7	ASSYGTGSEQY
TRBV5-8	TRBJ2-3	ASSFIDTQY
TRBV6-5	TRBJ2-7	ASRSGTYEQY
TRBV6-1	TRBJ2-2	ASRKTELNTGELF
TRBV11-3	TRBJ1-1	ASSLDHQENTEAF
TRBV7-8	TRBJ2-1	ASSLEGGNEQF
TRBV30	TRBJ2-2	AWGRTGELF
TRBV9	TRBJ2-2	ASSVDGRVGELF
TRBV14	TRBJ2-7	ASSRSRGGSRNEQY
TRBV7-8	TRBJ1-5	ASSLRPQQGQPQH
TRBV2	TRBJ2-3	ASSDPPEGQGTDTQY
TRBV29-1	TRBJ2-7	SVEDTGQGDDEQY
TRBV5-1	TRBJ2-5	ASSPLGGVWETQY
TRBV2	TRBJ1-6	ASSSLTASNSPLH
TRBV6-5	TRBJ2-7	ASQLGLAGAQY
TRBV5-6	TRBJ2-1	ASSSVPGQGRNEQF
TRBV6-1	TRBJ2-7	ASSDFRGTYEQY
TRBV5-1	TRBJ2-7	ASSLGQGVSYEQY